This T cell receptor (beta chain) was recorded in a study of post-analysis software for immune sequencing data. Whole-study context: Relapsing-remitting, secondary progressive and progressive-relapsing multiple sclerosis courses were included.

Every TCR beta cDNA library bore unique molecular identifiers. Each batch of about 0.95 to 10 million T cells produced 500,000 to 600,000 cDNA molecules. TCRdb re-analysed the PCR reads in MiXCR, keeping a single row per CDR3 protein. This sample carries around 710,000 distinct CDR3 sequences, 46% of them seen once, and the ten largest clones take 4% to 5%. Broader study findings: F measure clustering grouped samples strongly by preparation batch. Significantly lower normalized Chao1 diversity was seen in multiple sclerosis patients than in controls. Five or six TRBV segments were more frequent in patients than controls; TRBV5-6, TRBV5-1 and TRBV20-1 belonged to this group.

Germline V lookup: CDR1 SNHLY, CDR2 FYNNEI. The CDR3 totals 11 residues. Trimming removed 7 bases at V and 3 bases at J, with 7 bases between. This clonotype is a singleton in its sample. Its antigen is not identified. The sample consisted of blood. The chain employs TRBV2 and TRBJ2-7; D is ambiguous. The receptor was derived from a girl aged 10-17 years with multiple sclerosis. CDR3 residues: CASTPDYEQYF. The CDR3 coding sequence is TGTGCCAGCACTCCAGACTACGAGCAGTACTTC.